This T cell receptor beta chain was captured by sequencing in a study of blood T cells in healthy people across ages. Primers used in a second PCR of roughly 6 to 11 cycles were a sample-barcoded 5' primer and a J-beta primer mix. TCRdb passed the 5' RACE reads through MiXCR, listing each CDR3 protein once. The sample includes some 890,000 distinct CDR3 sequences, about 28% of them seen just once. CDR1 is MNHNY, CDR2 SVGAGI, per germline (reference sequence). With 5 bases clipped from V and 5 bases from J, the junction kept 16 bases outside the gene matches. The CDR3 is 17 amino acids. These data also formed part of another study, on T cells of mothers and their children. This second study says: Whether related or unrelated, pairs show similar shaping of TCR recombination output by thymic selection.

The specimen sequenced was blood. V usage is TRBV6-6 and J usage is TRBJ2-7; 9 nucleotides align to TRBD1. This receptor was obtained from a middle-aged woman in good health. CDR3 protein: CASSLWATGTGSHEQYF. The CDR3 DNA is TGTGCCAGCAGTCTATGGGCCACCGGGACAGGGTCTCACGAGCAGTACTTC.